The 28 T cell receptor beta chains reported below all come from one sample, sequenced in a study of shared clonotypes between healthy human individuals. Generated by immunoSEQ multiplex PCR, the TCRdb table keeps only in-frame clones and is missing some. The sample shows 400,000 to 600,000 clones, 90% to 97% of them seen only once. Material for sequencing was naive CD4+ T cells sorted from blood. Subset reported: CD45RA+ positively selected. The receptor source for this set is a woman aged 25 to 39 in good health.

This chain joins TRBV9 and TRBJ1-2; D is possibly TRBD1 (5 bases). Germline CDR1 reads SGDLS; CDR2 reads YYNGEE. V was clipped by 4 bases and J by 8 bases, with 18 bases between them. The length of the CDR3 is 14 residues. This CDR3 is CASSIPGRGRGYTF. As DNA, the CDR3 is TGTGCCAGCAGCATCCCAGGGAGGGGTAGGGGCTACACCTTC.

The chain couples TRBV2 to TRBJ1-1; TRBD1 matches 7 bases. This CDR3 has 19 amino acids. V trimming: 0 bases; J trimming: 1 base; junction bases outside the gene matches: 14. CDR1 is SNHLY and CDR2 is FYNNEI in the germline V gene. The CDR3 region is CASSEALQRGLRSNTEAFF. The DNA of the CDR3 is TGTGCCAGCAGTGAAGCGCTTCAGAGGGGGCTGCGGTCGAACACTGAAGCTTTCTTT.

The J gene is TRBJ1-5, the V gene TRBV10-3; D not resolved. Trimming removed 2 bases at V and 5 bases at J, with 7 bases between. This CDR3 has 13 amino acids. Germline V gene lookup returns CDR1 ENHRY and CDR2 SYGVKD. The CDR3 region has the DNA TGTGCCATCAGTGAGGGCGGGTATCAGCCCCAGCATTTT. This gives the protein CAISEGGYQPQHF.

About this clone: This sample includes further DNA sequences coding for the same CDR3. The CDR3 DNA reads TGTGCCAGCAGTTCCTGGAACACCGGGGAGCTGTTTTTT. Translating it yields CASSSWNTGELFF. This chain uses TRBV27 with TRBJ2-2; unclear D gene. Trimming left V 4 bases short and J 1 base short, with 4 bases between. Germline V gene lookup returns CDR1 MNHEY and CDR2 SMNVEV (reference sequence). The CDR3 runs 13 residues.

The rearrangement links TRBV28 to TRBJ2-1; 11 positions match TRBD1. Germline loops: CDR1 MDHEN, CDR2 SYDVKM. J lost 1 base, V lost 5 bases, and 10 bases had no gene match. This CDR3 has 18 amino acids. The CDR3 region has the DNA TGTGCCAGCAGTCCCCGCCCGGGACAGGGGGTATCCTACAATGAGCAGTTCTTC. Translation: CASSPRPGQGVSYNEQFF.

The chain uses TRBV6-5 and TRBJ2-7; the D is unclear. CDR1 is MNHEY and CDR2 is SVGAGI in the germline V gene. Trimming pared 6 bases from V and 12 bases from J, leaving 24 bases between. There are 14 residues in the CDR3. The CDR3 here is CASSPDNPKDFLYF. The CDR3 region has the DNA TGTGCCAGCAGCCCCGATAATCCAAAGGATTTTCTGTACTTC.

The CDR3 reads CASSPGLAGAGDTQYF. The CDR3 region has the DNA TGTGCCAGCAGCCCGGGACTAGCGGGAGCGGGGGATACGCAGTATTTT. The chain uses TRBV7-7 and TRBJ2-3; 14 bases fit TRBD2. Germline CDR1 and CDR2: SSHAT and FNYEAQ (reference sequence). The V gene end was trimmed by 5 bases and the J gene end by 6 bases; junction bases not matched to a gene: 7. This CDR3 region has 16 residues.

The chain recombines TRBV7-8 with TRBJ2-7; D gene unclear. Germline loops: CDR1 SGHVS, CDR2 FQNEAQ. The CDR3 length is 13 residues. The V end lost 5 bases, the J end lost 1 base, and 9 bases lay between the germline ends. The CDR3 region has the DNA TGTGCCAGCAGCGGACGACTGTCCTACGAGCAGTACTTC. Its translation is CASSGRLSYEQYF. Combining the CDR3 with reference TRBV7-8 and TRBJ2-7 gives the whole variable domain GAGVSQSPRYKVAKRGQDVALRCDPISGHVSLFWYQQALGQGPEFLTYFQNEAQLDKSGLPSDRFFAERPEGSVSTLKIQRTQQEDSAVYLCASSGRLSYEQYFGPGTRLTVT.

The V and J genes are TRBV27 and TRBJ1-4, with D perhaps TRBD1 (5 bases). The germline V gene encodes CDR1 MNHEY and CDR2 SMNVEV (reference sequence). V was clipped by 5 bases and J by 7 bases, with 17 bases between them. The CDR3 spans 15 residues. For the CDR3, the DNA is TGTGCCAGCAGTACAAGGGGTTTAGGAGGTGAAAAACTGTTTTTT. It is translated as CASSTRGLGGEKLFF.

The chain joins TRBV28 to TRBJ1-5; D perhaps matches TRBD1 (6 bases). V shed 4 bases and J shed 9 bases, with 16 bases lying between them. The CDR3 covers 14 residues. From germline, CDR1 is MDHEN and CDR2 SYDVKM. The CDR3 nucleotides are TGTGCCAGCAGTTATGACAGGCGGATTCTGCCCCAGCATTTT. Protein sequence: CASSYDRRILPQHF.

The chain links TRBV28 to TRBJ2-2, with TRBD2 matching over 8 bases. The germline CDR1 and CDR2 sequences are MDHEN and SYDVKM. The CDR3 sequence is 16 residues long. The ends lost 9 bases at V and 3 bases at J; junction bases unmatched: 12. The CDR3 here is CASTGRAGVDTGELFF. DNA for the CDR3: TGTGCCAGTACAGGGCGAGCGGGAGTTGACACCGGGGAGCTGTTTTTT.

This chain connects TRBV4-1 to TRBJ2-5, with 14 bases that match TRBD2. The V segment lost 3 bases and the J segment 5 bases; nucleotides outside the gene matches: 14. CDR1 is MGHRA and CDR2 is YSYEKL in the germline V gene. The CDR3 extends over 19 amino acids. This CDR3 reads CASSHPPTGTSGSRETQYF. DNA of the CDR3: TGCGCCAGCAGCCACCCGCCCACCGGGACTAGCGGGAGTCGCGAGACCCAGTACTTC.

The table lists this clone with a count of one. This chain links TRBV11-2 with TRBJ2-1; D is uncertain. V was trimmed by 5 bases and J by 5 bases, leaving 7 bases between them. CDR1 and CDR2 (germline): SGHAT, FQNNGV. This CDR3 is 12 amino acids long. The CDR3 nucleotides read TGTGCCAGCAGCCCCGGCAACAATGAGCAGTTCTTC. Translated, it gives CASSPGNNEQFF.

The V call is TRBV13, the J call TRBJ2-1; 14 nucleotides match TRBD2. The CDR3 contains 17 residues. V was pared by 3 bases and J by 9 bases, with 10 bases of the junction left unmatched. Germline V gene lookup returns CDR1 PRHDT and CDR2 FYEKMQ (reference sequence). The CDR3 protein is CASSFLHLGLAGGEQFF. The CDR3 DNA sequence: TGTGCCAGCAGCTTCCTACACCTCGGACTAGCGGGAGGTGAGCAGTTCTTC.

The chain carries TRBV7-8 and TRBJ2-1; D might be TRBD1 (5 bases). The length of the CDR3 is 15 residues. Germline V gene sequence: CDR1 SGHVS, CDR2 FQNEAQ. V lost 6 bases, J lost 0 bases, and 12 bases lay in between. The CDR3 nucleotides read TGTGCCAGCAGTTTGGGGCTGAACTCCTACAATGAGCAGTTCTTC. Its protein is CASSLGLNSYNEQFF.

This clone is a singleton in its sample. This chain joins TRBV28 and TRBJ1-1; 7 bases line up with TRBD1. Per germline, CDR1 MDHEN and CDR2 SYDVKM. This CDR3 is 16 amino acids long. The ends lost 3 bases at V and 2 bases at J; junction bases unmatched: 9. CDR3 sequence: CASSFNIDRVNTEAFF. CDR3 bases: TGTGCCAGCAGTTTCAATATCGACAGGGTTAACACTGAAGCTTTCTTT.

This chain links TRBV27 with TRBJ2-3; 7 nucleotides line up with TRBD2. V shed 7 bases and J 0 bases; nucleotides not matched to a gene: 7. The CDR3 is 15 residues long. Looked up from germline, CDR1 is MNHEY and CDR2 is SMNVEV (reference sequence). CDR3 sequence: CASMWAGESTDTQYF. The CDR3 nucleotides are TGTGCCAGCATGTGGGCGGGGGAGAGCACAGATACGCAGTATTTT.

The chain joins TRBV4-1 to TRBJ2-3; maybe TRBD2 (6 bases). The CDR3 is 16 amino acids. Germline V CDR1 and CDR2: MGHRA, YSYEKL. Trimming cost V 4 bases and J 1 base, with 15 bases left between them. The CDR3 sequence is CASSLLSGSGTDTQYF. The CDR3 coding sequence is TGCGCCAGCAGCCTCCTTAGCGGCTCTGGCACAGATACGCAGTATTTT.

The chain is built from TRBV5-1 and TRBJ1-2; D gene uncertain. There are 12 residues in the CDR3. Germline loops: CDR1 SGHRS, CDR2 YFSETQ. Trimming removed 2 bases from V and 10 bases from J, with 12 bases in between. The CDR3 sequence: CASSFGQSDYTF. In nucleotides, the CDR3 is TGCGCCAGCAGCTTCGGGCAGTCGGACTACACCTTC.

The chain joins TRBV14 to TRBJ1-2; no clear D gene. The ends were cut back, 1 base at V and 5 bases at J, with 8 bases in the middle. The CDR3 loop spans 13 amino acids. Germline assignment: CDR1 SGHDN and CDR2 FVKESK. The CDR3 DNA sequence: TGTGCCAGCAGCCAAGGTCGGGATTATGGCTACACCTTC. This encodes CASSQGRDYGYTF.

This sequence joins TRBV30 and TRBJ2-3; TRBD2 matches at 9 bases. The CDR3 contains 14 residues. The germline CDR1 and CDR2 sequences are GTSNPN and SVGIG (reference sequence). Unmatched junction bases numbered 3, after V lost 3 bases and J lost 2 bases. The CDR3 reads CAWRSGLATDTQYF. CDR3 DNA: TGTGCCTGGAGATCGGGACTAGCCACAGATACGCAGTATTTT.

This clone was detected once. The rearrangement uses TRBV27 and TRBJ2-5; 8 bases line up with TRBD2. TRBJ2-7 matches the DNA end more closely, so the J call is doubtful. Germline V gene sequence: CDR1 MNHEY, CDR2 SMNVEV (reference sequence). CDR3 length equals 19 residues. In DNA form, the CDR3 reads TGTGCCAGCTCGGCCCTTCCTTCGGGTAGCGGGATATCCTCCTACGAGCAGTACTTC. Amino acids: CASSALPSGSGISSYEQYF.

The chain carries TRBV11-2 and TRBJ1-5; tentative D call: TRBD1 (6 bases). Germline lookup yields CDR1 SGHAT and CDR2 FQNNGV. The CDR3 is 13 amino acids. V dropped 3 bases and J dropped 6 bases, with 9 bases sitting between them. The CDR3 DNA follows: TGTGCCAGCAGCTTCCAGGGGACTCAGCCCCAGCATTTT. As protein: CASSFQGTQPQHF.

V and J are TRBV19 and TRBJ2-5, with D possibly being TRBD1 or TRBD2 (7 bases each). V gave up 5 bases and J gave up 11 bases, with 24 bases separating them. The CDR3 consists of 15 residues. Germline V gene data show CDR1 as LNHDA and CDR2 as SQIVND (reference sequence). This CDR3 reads CASSPGGGPAVEQYF. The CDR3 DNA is TGTGCCAGTAGTCCAGGGGGGGGACCAGCGGTTGAGCAGTACTTC.

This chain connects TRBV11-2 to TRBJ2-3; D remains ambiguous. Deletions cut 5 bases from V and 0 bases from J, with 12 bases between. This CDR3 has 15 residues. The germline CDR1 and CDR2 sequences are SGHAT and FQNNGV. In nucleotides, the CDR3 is TGTGCCAGCAGCCAACGGACCTTTAGCACAGATACGCAGTATTTT. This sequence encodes CASSQRTFSTDTQYF.

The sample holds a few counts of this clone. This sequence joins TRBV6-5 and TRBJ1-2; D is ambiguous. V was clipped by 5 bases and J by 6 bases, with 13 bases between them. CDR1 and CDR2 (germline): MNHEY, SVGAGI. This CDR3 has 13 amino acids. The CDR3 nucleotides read TGTGCCAGCAGTAACCTACCCGAGGATGGCTACACCTTC. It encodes CASSNLPEDGYTF.

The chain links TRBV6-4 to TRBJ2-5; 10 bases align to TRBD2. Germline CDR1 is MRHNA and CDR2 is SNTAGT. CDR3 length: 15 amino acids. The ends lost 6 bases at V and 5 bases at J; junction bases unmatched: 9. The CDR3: CASSFSSGSGETQYF. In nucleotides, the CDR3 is TGTGCCAGCAGCTTCTCTAGCGGGAGTGGGGAGACCCAGTACTTC.

CDR3 in DNA: TGTGCCAGCAGCCCCCAGGAGAGACATGAAAAACTGTTTTTT. Translated: CASSPQERHEKLFF. The chain links TRBV9 to TRBJ1-4; D gene unclear. There are 14 residues in the CDR3. Trimming left V 4 bases short and J 6 bases short, with 13 bases between. Germline V gives CDR1 SGDLS, CDR2 YYNGEE.